The 23 T cell receptor beta chains below were found in one sample sequenced in a study of T cell responses to AZD1222 COVID-19 vaccine (dated by TCRdb to the early 2020s). What this sample's time point label stands for: baseline before first vaccination. The protocol used for the library was the immunoSEQ multiplex PCR assay. TCRdb stores this immuneACCESS table with in-frame sequences only. Part of the clones is absent; in the studies checked, under half of the shortfall reflects unresolved V genes, and no reason is known for the rest. This sample is represented by approximately 190,000 clones; more than 75% of them were singletons. More than 0.75% of the sample is held by the ten biggest clonotypes. The material sequenced was peripheral blood, taken on day 0 of AZD1222 vaccination. These receptors all stem from an adult in good health.

In this sample, this clone turned up a few times. This chain uses TRBV9 with TRBJ2-5; the match to TRBD2 covers 16 bases. The CDR3 contains 17 residues. J lost 4 bases, V lost 5 bases, and 8 bases had no gene match. Germline CDR1 SGDLS, CDR2 YYNGEE. CDR3 sequence reads: CASSPGTSGGAIETQYF. The CDR3 region has the DNA TGTGCCAGCAGTCCCGGGACTAGCGGGGGGGCAATAGAGACCCAGTACTTC.

The gene calls are TRBV6-2 or TRBV6-3 and TRBJ2-7; tentatively, D is TRBD1 (6 bases). The CDR3 covers 15 residues. Germline CDR1 reads MNHEY; CDR2 reads SVGEGT. V was clipped by 3 bases and J by 1 base, with 13 bases between them. For the CDR3, the DNA is TGTGCCAGCAGTTATCCCCACAGGGCTTCCTACGAGCAGTACTTC. It encodes CASSYPHRASYEQYF.

The rearrangement links TRBV29-1 to TRBJ2-3; D perhaps matches TRBD1 (5 bases). CDR1 and CDR2 (germline): SQVTM, ANQGSEA. The CDR3 spans 13 residues. Trimming shortened V by 7 bases and J by 6 bases, and 17 bases separated the two germline ends. In DNA form, the CDR3 reads TGCAGCGCGAACCCCCAGGGAACCGATACGCAGTATTTT. Amino acids: CSANPQGTDTQYF.

The gene calls are TRBV19 and TRBJ1-1; 9 bases agree with TRBD1. Germline assignment: CDR1 LNHDA and CDR2 SQIVND (reference sequence). The V gene end was trimmed by 2 bases and the J gene end by 8 bases; junction bases not matched to a gene: 3. CDR3 length: 13 amino acids. The CDR3 region has the DNA TGTGCCAGTAGTATAAGGGGACAGGGCGAAGCTTTCTTT. Amino acids: CASSIRGQGEAFF.

The chain carries TRBV6-6 and TRBJ2-5, with no clear D. The germline CDR1 and CDR2 sequences are MNHNY and SVGAGI (reference sequence). The CDR3 runs to 11 residues. Between the trimmed V and J ends, which lost 6 bases and 5 bases, there was a span of 7 bases. CDR3 amino acids: CASRTMETQYF. The CDR3 region has the DNA TGTGCCAGCAGGACGATGGAGACCCAGTACTTC.

V and J are TRBV2 and TRBJ2-1; the D is unclear. Between the trimmed V and J ends, which lost 6 bases and 10 bases, there was a span of 16 bases. Germline V lookup: CDR1 SNHLY, CDR2 FYNNEI. This CDR3 region has 13 residues. CDR3 region: CASRWGSLGEQFF. The CDR3 DNA sequence: TGTGCCAGCAGGTGGGGTTCGTTGGGGGAGCAGTTCTTC.

The chain employs TRBV7-2 and TRBJ1-3; a weak D match, TRBD1 (5 bases). CDR3 length: 14 amino acids. In germline, CDR1 is SGHTA, CDR2 FQGNSA. Trimming removed 5 bases at V and 7 bases at J, with 15 bases between. The CDR3 DNA follows: TGTGCCAGCAGCCAGAACTTTTGGGGCAACACCATATATTTT. As protein: CASSQNFWGNTIYF.

This chain uses TRBV6-5 with TRBJ2-1; 7 bases map to TRBD1. V dropped 6 bases and J dropped 4; count of bases not matched to a gene: 6. Germline lookup yields CDR1 MNHEY and CDR2 SVGAGI. The CDR3 length is 14 residues. For the CDR3, the DNA is TGTGCCAGCAGACAATACAGGGGTTACAATGAGCAGTTCTTC. This encodes CASRQYRGYNEQFF.

The chain has TRBV28 and TRBJ1-1, with TRBD1 identical over 7 bases. V was pared by 4 bases and J by 4 bases, with 9 bases of the junction left unmatched. From germline, CDR1 is MDHEN and CDR2 SYDVKM. The CDR3 contains 15 residues. CDR3 bases: TGTGCCAGCAGTTACGCGACAGGGCCAAGCACTGAAGCTTTCTTT. This translates into CASSYATGPSTEAFF.

This chain uses TRBV5-1 with TRBJ2-7, with 11 bases aligning to TRBD2. The length of the CDR3 is 17 residues. V lost 0 bases to trimming and J lost 2 bases; unmatched junction nucleotides: 7. Germline V gene lookup returns CDR1 SGHRS and CDR2 YFSETQ. This CDR3 is CASSLGLAGMSTYEQYF. The DNA of the CDR3 is TGCGCCAGCAGCTTGGGACTAGCGGGAATGTCAACCTACGAGCAGTACTTC.

V and J are TRBV10-2 and TRBJ2-7, with TRBD1 matching over 9 bases. The CDR3 extends over 12 amino acids. Germline CDR1 reads WSHSY; CDR2 reads SAAADI. V lost 7 bases and J lost 4; bases outside the gene matches: 2. CDR3 amino acids: CASTGTGYEQYF. In DNA form, the CDR3 reads TGCGCCAGCACCGGGACAGGGTACGAGCAGTACTTC.

This chain links TRBV11-2 with TRBJ2-7; D may be TRBD1 (5 bases). The CDR3 contains 12 residues. V was trimmed by 3 bases and J by 3 bases, leaving 6 bases between them. Germline lookup yields CDR1 SGHAT and CDR2 FQNNGV. CDR3 DNA sequence: TGTGCCAGCAGCTTCGACAGCTACGAGCAGTACTTC. Protein product: CASSFDSYEQYF.

Notes on this clone: The identical CDR3 is also encoded by other nucleotide sequences in the sample. The chain has TRBV7-9 and TRBJ1-5, with TRBD1 as a possible D gene (6 bases). CDR3 size: 14 residues. Germline lookup yields CDR1 SEHNR and CDR2 FQNEAQ (reference sequence). Trimming left V 5 bases short and J 3 bases short, with 11 bases between. The CDR3, as DNA: TGTGCCAGCAGCCTAGGGGGTAACAATCAGCCCCAGCATTTT. Amino acid sequence: CASSLGGNNQPQHF.

This chain joins TRBV5-6 and TRBJ1-2, with 8 nucleotides matching TRBD1. With 4 bases clipped from V and 5 bases from J, the junction kept 13 bases outside the gene matches. There are 16 residues in the CDR3. In germline, CDR1 is SGHDT, CDR2 YYEEEE. The CDR3 bases are TGTGCCAGCAGCATCCGGACAGGGTTTCCTCTTTATGGCTACACCTTC. This encodes CASSIRTGFPLYGYTF.

The chain recombines TRBV5-1 with TRBJ2-7; 12 bases fit TRBD2. CDR3 length: 15 residues. Germline V gene sequence: CDR1 SGHRS, CDR2 YFSETQ. Trimming removed 5 bases from V and 6 bases from J; junction bases left unmatched: 9. CDR3 sequence (DNA): TGCGCCAGCAGTCCCAGACTAGCGGGAGTCCTCGAGCAGTACTTC. Amino acids: CASSPRLAGVLEQYF.

The rearrangement uses TRBV5-1 and TRBJ1-3; D possibly corresponds to TRBD1 (5 bases). Germline V gene data show CDR1 as SGHRS and CDR2 as YFSETQ. The CDR3 spans 14 residues. V lost 4 bases to trimming and J lost 4 bases, with 12 bases between them. For the CDR3, the DNA is TGCGCCAGCAGCGTAGGGACCGAAGGAAACACCATATATTTT. Translating gives CASSVGTEGNTIYF.

The genes are TRBV24-1 and TRBJ2-3; perhaps TRBD2 as D (7 bases). The germline V gene encodes CDR1 KGHDR and CDR2 SFDVKD. V was trimmed by 0 bases and J by 6 bases, leaving 15 bases between them. This CDR3 has 16 amino acids. CDR3: CATSDLGGGTVDTQYF. The CDR3 DNA follows: TGTGCCACCAGTGATTTGGGCGGGGGCACCGTGGATACGCAGTATTTT.

Remarks on this clone: The identical CDR3 is also encoded by other nucleotide sequences in the sample. V and J are TRBV9 and TRBJ2-7, with TRBD2 matching over 15 bases. CDR1 and CDR2 from the germline V gene are SGDLS and YYNGEE. CDR3 size: 16 residues. V lost 3 bases, J lost 2 bases, and 3 bases stayed unmatched. The CDR3 sequence: CASSEGLAGGTYEQYF. DNA for the CDR3: TGTGCCAGCAGCGAGGGACTAGCGGGGGGTACCTACGAGCAGTACTTC.

V and J are TRBV5-1 and TRBJ2-3, with no clear D. Trimming stripped 0 bases from V and 3 bases from J, with 8 bases between. Germline V gene sequence: CDR1 SGHRS, CDR2 YFSETQ. This CDR3 region has 14 residues. CDR3 amino acids: CASSLVQITDTQYF. CDR3 DNA sequence: TGCGCCAGCAGCTTGGTTCAGATTACAGATACGCAGTATTTT.

This chain links TRBV7-2 with TRBJ2-1; 7 nucleotides match TRBD1. Per the germline V gene, CDR1 is SGHTA and CDR2 is FQGNSA. The CDR3 sequence is 13 residues long. V shed 5 bases, J shed 12 bases, and the junction held 10 bases outside the gene matches. CDR3 nucleotides: TGTGCCAGCAGCACCCCGACAGGGAAGGGGCAGTTCTTC. Amino acids: CASSTPTGKGQFF.

The chain joins TRBV7-2 to TRBJ2-2, with 7 positions matching TRBD1. Germline CDR1 SGHTA, CDR2 FQGNSA. V shed 4 bases, J shed 7 bases, and the junction held 9 bases outside the gene matches. The length of the CDR3 is 15 residues. The CDR3 region is CASSSQRQGFGELFF. CDR3 coding DNA: TGTGCCAGCAGCTCTCAACGACAGGGTTTCGGGGAGCTGTTTTTT.

The chain is built from TRBV24-1 and TRBJ2-1; D uncertain. The CDR3 length is 11 residues. CDR1 is KGHDR, CDR2 SFDVKD, per germline. Trimming pared 6 bases from V and 9 bases from J, leaving 8 bases between. Here the CDR3 reads CATSLGPEQFF. The CDR3 DNA reads TGTGCCACCAGTCTTGGGCCTGAGCAGTTCTTC.

The CDR3 spells CASSQDSGAANEKLFF. The CDR3 DNA follows: TGTGCCAGCAGCCAAGACAGTGGGGCGGCTAATGAAAAACTGTTTTTT. The rearrangement uses TRBV3-1 (or the pseudogene TRBV3-2) and TRBJ1-4; weak D call: TRBD1 (5 bases). The CDR3 extends over 16 amino acids. V dropped 0 bases and J dropped 3 bases, with 11 bases sitting between them. CDR1 and CDR2 (germline): LGHDT, YNNKEL (reference sequence).